The rows below give T cell receptor beta chains drawn from one sample of a study of blood T cells in healthy people across ages. TCRdb re-analysed the 5' RACE reads in MiXCR, keeping a single row per CDR3 protein. The sample includes 600,000 to 800,000 distinct CDR3 sequences, under 25% seen only once; the top ten take 3.5% to 4%. Input material: blood. These receptors originate from a man in his sixties or seventies in good health. Both conserved end residues are part of each CDR3. Each record gives: CDR3 length, clone size, V gene, D gene, J gene, CDR3 protein, CDR3 DNA. The D gene is left open where the match is weak. Clone size is not always given. Where it is, it says once, few, many or a class for expanded clones.

>14|.|TRBV20-1|TRBD2|TRBJ2-7
CSARPGLAGGEQYF
TGCAGTGCTAGGCCGGGACTAGCGGGAGGCGAGCAGTACTTC
>13|.|TRBV28|TRBD1|TRBJ2-7
CASSQGVLDEQYF
TGTGCCAGCAGTCAGGGGGTTCTGGACGAGCAGTACTTC
>17|.|TRBV9|TRBD2|TRBJ2-1
CASSVDIAGAVYNEQFF
TGTGCCAGCAGCGTAGATATTGCGGGAGCTGTCTACAATGAGCAGTTCTTC
>19|few|TRBV4-3|.|TRBJ1-4
CASSLDSQPLPVTNEKLFF
TGCGCCAGCAGCTTGGACTCACAGCCGCTACCAGTAACTAATGAAAAACTGTTTTTT
>13|few|TRBV6-2/TRBV6-3|.|TRBJ2-5
CASSDRNSETQYF
TGTGCCAGCAGTGACAGGAATTCGGAGACCCAGTACTTC
>12|many|TRBV20-1|TRBD1|TRBJ1-2
CSALDRDYGYTF
TGCAGTGCTCTGGACAGGGACTATGGCTACACCTTC
>15|.|TRBV11-2|.|TRBJ2-1
CASSPQGDGSDEQFF
TGTGCCAGCAGCCCTCAAGGGGACGGGAGTGATGAGCAGTTCTTC
>15|.|TRBV5-6|.|TRBJ2-1
CASSLVTSSYNEQFF
TGTGCCAGCAGCTTGGTCACTAGCTCCTACAATGAGCAGTTCTTC
>13|few|TRBV29-1|.|TRBJ2-7
CSARRTGSYEQYF
TGCAGCGCCCGCCGGACGGGCTCCTACGAGCAGTACTTC
>13|.|TRBV2|.|TRBJ2-7
CASNQGPWDEQYF
TGTGCCAGCAACCAGGGACCTTGGGACGAGCAGTACTTC
>15|few|TRBV9|.|TRBJ2-5
CASSVAGGLQETQYF
TGTGCCAGCAGCGTAGCAGGGGGACTACAAGAGACCCAGTACTTC
>18|few|TRBV3-1|.|TRBJ1-4
CASSPHGNRQPTNEKLFF
TGTGCCAGCAGCCCACACGGGAACAGGCAACCAACTAATGAAAAACTGTTTTTT
>12|few|TRBV20-1|TRBD1|TRBJ1-4
CSGGGEGEKLFF
TGCAGTGGAGGGGGCGAGGGTGAAAAACTGTTTTTT
>13|few|TRBV6-2/TRBV6-3|.|TRBJ2-1
CASSTDIYNEQFF
TGTGCCAGCAGTACAGACATTTACAATGAGCAGTTCTTC
>16|few|TRBV20-1|TRBD2|TRBJ2-7
CSARDSASGTFYEQYF
TGCAGTGCTAGAGACAGTGCTAGCGGGACATTCTACGAGCAGTACTTC
>15|.|TRBV27|.|TRBJ1-5
CASSLEGLGNQPQHF
TGTGCCAGCAGTCTCGAGGGTCTGGGCAATCAGCCCCAGCATTTT
>13|few|TRBV3-1|.|TRBJ2-4
CASSILTENIQYF
TGTGCCAGCAGCATTCTGACGGAAAACATTCAGTACTTC
>16|.|TRBV7-2|TRBD1|TRBJ2-1
CASSPEAQGAHNEQFF
TGTGCCAGCAGCCCCGAGGCACAGGGGGCGCATAATGAGCAGTTCTTC
>17|.|TRBV3-1|TRBD2|TRBJ2-2
CASSQAPAGANTGELFF
TGTGCCAGCAGCCAAGCGCCAGCGGGGGCGAACACCGGGGAGCTGTTTTTT
>13|many|TRBV29-1|.|TRBJ1-1
CSVKDRRNTEAFF
TGCAGCGTTAAAGACAGGCGGAACACTGAAGCTTTCTTT
>14|.|TRBV11-2|TRBD2|TRBJ2-1
CASSLDGGNNEQFF
TGTGCCAGCAGCTTAGACGGGGGGAACAATGAGCAGTTCTTC
>14|.|TRBV27|.|TRBJ2-7
CASSYSTRSYEQYF
TGTGCCAGCAGTTATTCGACACGATCCTACGAGCAGTACTTC
>14|.|TRBV7-6|.|TRBJ2-7
CASSPRRESYEQYF
TGTGCCAGCAGCCCACGCCGGGAATCCTACGAGCAGTACTTC
>14|.|TRBV5-1|.|TRBJ2-7
CASSFAGFSDEQYF
TGCGCCAGCAGCTTTGCGGGGTTTAGCGACGAGCAGTACTTC
>12|.|TRBV10-3|.|TRBJ2-2
CAISTGIGELFF
TGTGCCATCAGTACAGGGATCGGGGAGCTGTTTTTT
>12|many|TRBV12-3/TRBV12-4|.|TRBJ2-5
CASGPLLETQYF
TGTGCCAGCGGCCCACTACTAGAGACCCAGTACTTC
>10|few|TRBV29-1|.|TRBJ2-5
CSVMGETQYF
TGCAGCGTCATGGGGGAGACCCAGTACTTC
>17|.|TRBV5-1|.|TRBJ2-7
CASSLDQGGSDFYEQYF
TGCGCCAGCAGCTTGGATCAGGGGGGTTCCGATTTTTACGAGCAGTACTTC
>12|.|TRBV20-1|.|TRBJ1-1
CSAMRMNTEAFF
TGCAGTGCTATGAGGATGAACACTGAAGCTTTCTTT
>13|few|TRBV12-3/TRBV12-4|TRBD2|TRBJ2-4
CASRPGAGNIQYF
TGTGCCAGCCGACCCGGAGCGGGGAACATTCAGTACTTC
>17|.|TRBV7-9|.|TRBJ2-4
CASSLVPTGLAKNIQYF
TGTGCCAGCAGCTTAGTTCCGACCGGGTTAGCCAAAAACATTCAGTACTTC
>17|many|TRBV10-3|.|TRBJ2-6
CAISESSGNTGANVLTF
TGTGCCATCAGTGAGTCGAGTGGGAACACTGGGGCCAACGTCCTGACTTTC
>16|few|TRBV7-9|.|TRBJ1-2
CASSLALGRGNYGYTF
TGTGCCAGCAGCTTAGCGTTGGGCCGGGGTAACTATGGCTACACCTTC
>15|.|TRBV25-1|.|TRBJ1-1
CASSENVARNTEAFF
TGTGCCAGCAGTGAAAACGTGGCGAGGAACACTGAAGCTTTCTTT
>15|many|TRBV14|.|TRBJ2-7
CASSQVSGLLYEQYF
TGTGCCAGCAGCCAAGTAAGCGGGCTTCTCTACGAGCAGTACTTC
>12|.|TRBV4-2|.|TRBJ2-1
CASSRPQLEQFF
TGTGCCAGCAGCCGACCTCAGTTGGAGCAGTTCTTC
>21|.|TRBV6-5|TRBD2|TRBJ2-1
CASSYPRTSGKKPQSYNEQFF
TGTGCCAGCAGTTATCCCCGGACTAGCGGAAAAAAACCACAATCCTACAATGAGCAGTTCTTC
>13|.|TRBV20-1|TRBD2|TRBJ2-5
CSASPSGTETQYF
TGCAGTGCTAGCCCCAGCGGGACAGAGACCCAGTACTTC
>15|.|TRBV5-5|.|TRBJ2-3
CASSLEIKSTDTQYF
TGTGCCAGCAGCCTGGAGATCAAGAGCACAGATACGCAGTATTTT
>11|few|TRBV12-3/TRBV12-4|.|TRBJ2-1
CASSFPNEQFF
TGTGCCAGCAGTTTCCCCAATGAGCAGTTCTTC
>18|few|TRBV6-2/TRBV6-3|TRBD2|TRBJ2-4
CASSYSINSGVVKNIQYF
TGTGCCAGCAGTTACTCTATTAACAGCGGGGTCGTCAAAAACATTCAGTACTTC
>15|.|TRBV6-1|TRBD1|TRBJ1-3
CASNYRGDSGNTIYF
TGTGCCAGCAATTACAGGGGAGACTCTGGAAACACCATATATTTT
>11|.|TRBV20-1|.|TRBJ2-5
CSARLLETQYF
TGCAGTGCTAGACTTCTTGAGACCCAGTACTTC
>17|.|TRBV11-2|TRBD1|TRBJ1-2
CASSLEPWTGGAYGYTF
TGTGCCAGCAGCTTAGAACCTTGGACAGGGGGTGCCTATGGCTACACCTTC
>16|few|TRBV20-1|.|TRBJ2-3
CSARDHRIALSDTQYF
TGCAGTGCTAGAGACCACAGAATAGCACTGTCAGATACGCAGTATTTT
>13|few|TRBV20-1|TRBD1|TRBJ1-2
CSAELTGAYGYTF
TGCAGTGCTGAACTGACAGGGGCCTATGGCTACACCTTC
>15|.|TRBV7-8|TRBD1|TRBJ2-1
CASSLTGQGGYEQFF
TGTGCCAGCAGCTTGACGGGACAGGGAGGCTATGAGCAGTTCTTC
>17|.|TRBV6-5|TRBD1|TRBJ1-5
CASSSIPTGESNQPQHF
TGTGCCAGCAGTTCTATCCCGACAGGGGAGAGCAATCAGCCCCAGCATTTT
>11|.|TRBV20-1|.|TRBJ2-5
CSATDSYEHYF
TGCAGTGCAACGGACAGCTACGAGCACTACTTC
>13|.|TRBV28|TRBD2|TRBJ2-4
CASSATSGNIQYF
TGTGCCAGCAGCGCGACTAGCGGAAACATTCAGTACTTC
>12|few|TRBV9|.|TRBJ1-2
CASSVDGHGYTF
TGTGCCAGCAGCGTGGACGGTCATGGCTACACCTTC
>14|.|TRBV7-9|TRBD1|TRBJ1-4
CASSFGTVLEKLFF
TGTGCCAGCAGCTTCGGGACAGTATTAGAAAAACTGTTTTTT
>15|.|TRBV5-1|TRBD1|TRBJ2-3
CASSLGQGTTNAQYF
TGCGCCAGCAGCCTGGGACAGGGAACCACAAATGCGCAGTATTTT
>15|.|TRBV7-2|TRBD2|TRBJ2-7
CASSYVSGRGNEQYF
TGTGCCAGCAGCTACGTTAGCGGGAGAGGGAACGAGCAGTACTTC
>12|.|TRBV7-9|.|TRBJ2-4
CASSSSLNIQYF
TGTGCCAGCAGCTCCTCACTAAACATTCAGTACTTC
>17|few|TRBV25-1|.|TRBJ2-5
CASSDSTRTVYQETQYF
TGTGCCAGCAGTGACTCGACCCGGACTGTGTACCAAGAGACCCAGTACTTC
>16|.|TRBV12-3/TRBV12-4|TRBD2|TRBJ2-5
CASKPQSGRGQETQYF
TGTGCCAGCAAACCACAGAGCGGGAGGGGCCAAGAGACCCAGTACTTC